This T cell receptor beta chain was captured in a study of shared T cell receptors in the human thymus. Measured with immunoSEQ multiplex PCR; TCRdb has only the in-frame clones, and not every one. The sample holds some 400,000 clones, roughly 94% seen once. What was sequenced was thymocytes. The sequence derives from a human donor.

Here the CDR3 reads CASSSGLADNEQFF. As DNA, the CDR3 is TGTGCCAGCAGCTCCGGACTAGCAGACAATGAGCAGTTCTTC. The chain joins TRBV7-3 to TRBJ2-1; 8 bases line up with TRBD2. The CDR3 is 14 amino acids. Per germline, CDR1 SGHTA and CDR2 FQGTGA. V lost 4 bases and J lost 5; bases outside the gene matches: 4.